This T cell receptor (beta chain) comes out of a study of blood T cell repertoires in COVID-19. Looking at the study overall: Samples taken during acute and convalescent COVID-19 were collected in the United States, Italy and Spain. T cells, B-cell-depleted T cells, or PBMCs supplied cDNA or gDNA.

Per the study methods: Amplification from reference gene primers served as the basis for estimated nucleated cell counts. Method: immunoSEQ multiplex PCR; TCRdb's copy keeps in-frame clones and lacks some. V and J calls plus clone size are reproduced from that table; the DNA served to infer D and trimming. The sample consists of approximately 94,000 clones, almost 80% of them appearing once. Losses at the gene ends were 6 bases for V and 8 bases for J; bases not matched to a gene: 10. The CDR3 contains 15 residues. CDR1 and CDR2 (germline): MDHEN, SYDVKM. V and J are TRBV28 and TRBJ2-4; TRBD1 matches at 10 bases. Material: peripheral blood. This TCR was sampled from a woman in her 70s with acute or convalescent COVID-19. CDR3 coding DNA: TGTGCCAGCAGAACTCGACAGGGGGCCGGAGACATTCAGTACTTC. Translation: CASRTRQGAGDIQYF.